A selection of T cell receptor beta chains follows, all from one sample in a study of shared clonotypes between healthy human individuals. Measured with immunoSEQ multiplex PCR; TCRdb has only the in-frame clones, and not every one. The sample carries about 1.5 million clones, around 98% recorded once. The specimen was naive CD4+ T cells sorted from blood. These receptors were taken from a man aged 25-40 years in good health. Each CDR3 is given with its conserved first and last residue. Fields, in order: D gene, J gene, V gene, clone size, CDR3 DNA, CDR3 protein. D genes are given only for firm matches. Some rows have no size entry. The others give once, few or many, or a class for an expanded clone.

NA,TRBJ2-4,TRBV7-9,NA,TGTGCCAGCAGCCCCGGACTTAGTGTCAAAAACATTCAGTACTTC,CASSPGLSVKNIQYF
NA,TRBJ2-7,TRBV5-4,NA,TGTGCCAGCAGTTTCCCGGGGACGGGGTCCTACGAGCAGTACTTC,CASSFPGTGSYEQYF
NA,TRBJ2-7,TRBV7-9,NA,TGTGCCAGCAGCTTGTTTCAAGAGTACGAGCAGTACTTC,CASSLFQEYEQYF
NA,TRBJ2-2,TRBV9,NA,TGTGCCAGCAGCGCACTCAACACCGGGGAGCTGTTTTTT,CASSALNTGELFF
NA,TRBJ2-7,TRBV20-1,NA,TGCAGTGCTAGGGTAATCTACGAGCAGTACTTC,CSARVIYEQYF
NA,TRBJ1-1,TRBV7-2,NA,TGTGCCAGCAGCTTAGTCATAGGGAACACTGAAGCTTTCTTT,CASSLVIGNTEAFF
NA,TRBJ2-5,TRBV5-1,NA,TGCGCCAGCAGCTTGGGTTCTTCTCAAGAGACCCAGTACTTC,CASSLGSSQETQYF
TRBD2,TRBJ2-3,TRBV5-1,NA,TGCGCCAGCAGAATGATTAGCGGGAGTGACCAAGGTACGCAGTATTTT,CASRMISGSDQGTQYF
NA,TRBJ2-1,TRBV7-9,NA,TGTGCCAGCAGTCATCTTCTTCGACTATACAATGAGCAGTTCTTC,CASSHLLRLYNEQFF
TRBD2,TRBJ2-7,TRBV7-6,NA,TGTGCCAGCAGCCCAACTTGGGGAGCAGGGTCCGGGGGGGAGCAGTACTTC,CASSPTWGAGSGGEQYF
NA,TRBJ2-5,TRBV4-1,NA,TGCGCCAGCAGCCAAGCAGGGCTCGGGCAAGAGACCCAGTACTTC,CASSQAGLGQETQYF
NA,TRBJ2-3,TRBV2,NA,TGTGCCCCCGGAGGCCGTAACACAGATCCGCAGTATTTT,CAPGGRNTDPQYF
NA,TRBJ2-7,TRBV10-3,NA,TGTGCCGCGGACAACGGGGTACCCTACGAGCAGTACTTC,CAADNGVPYEQYF
TRBD1,TRBJ1-1,TRBV28,NA,TGTGCCAGCAGGACCACAGGGGGCACTGAAGCTTTCTTT,CASRTTGGTEAFF
NA,TRBJ1-3,TRBV7-9,once,TGTGCCAGCAGCGATGACGGCTCAGGAAACACCATATATTTT,CASSDDGSGNTIYF
NA,TRBJ2-5,TRBV5-1,NA,TGCGCCAGCAGTATCCGTAGCGGCGAGACCCAGTACTTC,CASSIRSGETQYF
TRBD1,TRBJ2-7,TRBV27,NA,TGTGCCAGCAGTTACTCCCCCCGGGACAGGTGGGCCTACGAGCAGTACTTC,CASSYSPRDRWAYEQYF
TRBD1,TRBJ2-7,TRBV27,NA,TGTGCCAGCAGTCCAAGGACAGGGTGGGCTCCTTACGAGCAGTACTTC,CASSPRTGWAPYEQYF
NA,TRBJ1-1,TRBV18,NA,TGTGCCAGCTCAGTGTGGGGAGGCACTGAAGCTTTCTTT,CASSVWGGTEAFF
NA,TRBJ2-3,TRBV7-2,NA,TGTGCCAGCAGCTTAAGCGGGCCCAGCACAGATACGCAGTATTTT,CASSLSGPSTDTQYF
NA,TRBJ2-1,TRBV19,NA,TGTGCCAGTAGTATGGGGGATATCCACGGGGTTGCGGATGAGCAGTTCTTC,CASSMGDIHGVADEQFF
TRBD1,TRBJ2-5,TRBV18,NA,TGTGCCAGCTCACCGACGACAGGGTATGGAGAGACCCAGTACTTC,CASSPTTGYGETQYF
NA,TRBJ1-1,TRBV6-5,NA,TGTGCCAGCAGTTACGTGGCCGTCGGGCACACTGAAGCTTTCTTT,CASSYVAVGHTEAFF
TRBD2,TRBJ2-1,TRBV11-3,NA,TGTGCCAGCAGCTCCTCCCGGGACTATCGGGGCAATGAGCAGTTCTTC,CASSSSRDYRGNEQFF